This is a list of T cell receptor beta chains from one sample in a study of blood T cells in healthy people across ages. A single record per CDR3 protein comes from TCRdb applying MiXCR to the 5' RACE reads. Of some 1.5 million distinct CDR3 sequences detected, roughly 30% appear once; the ten largest clones hold less than 9.5%. Sequenced: blood. These receptors all come from a woman aged 25 to 39 in good health. Both conserved end residues are trimmed from each CDR3.

CDR3 length,J gene,V gene,CDR3 protein
14,TRBJ2-1,TRBV9,ASSVDLGRAGNEQF
13,TRBJ2-2,TRBV7-2,ASSLEQLNTGELF
12,TRBJ1-1,TRBV11-2,ASTETGRVTEAF
13,TRBJ2-1,TRBV12-3/TRBV12-4,ASSLRWTGYNEQF
14,TRBJ1-5,TRBV2,ASSVTGMASYQPQH
12,TRBJ2-7,TRBV10-1,ASSESSTGHEQY
10,TRBJ1-1,TRBV10-3,ATGATVTEAF
11,TRBJ2-1,TRBV2,AGSPRRDNEQF
13,TRBJ1-5,TRBV20-1,SARVAGRSNQPQH
14,TRBJ2-2,TRBV28,AIGRLAGSVTGELF
13,-,TRBV3-1,ANSATSGRAYEQY
14,TRBJ2-5,TRBV12-5,ASGGEDGTGRETQY
15,TRBJ2-1,TRBV7-9,ASSSLRTAGGHNEQF
14,TRBJ2-3,TRBV10-3,AISSTGGGPPDTQY
14,TRBJ1-2,TRBV5-1,ASSLDPGTTNYGYT
16,TRBJ2-6,TRBV5-5,ASSLRGDPVSGANVLT
14,TRBJ2-7,TRBV15,ATSREWTGSSYEQY
12,TRBJ2-1,TRBV27,ASSLGRYNNGQF
12,TRBJ1-4,TRBV14,ASSQNTGSEKLF
15,TRBJ1-1,TRBV28,ASSYSTGQGASTEAF
14,TRBJ2-1,TRBV4-1,ASSQVGRADYNEQF
11,TRBJ1-5,TRBV20-1,SATTGLSQPQH
14,TRBJ2-1,TRBV20-1,SARDSLAGIGNEQF
12,TRBJ2-1,TRBV20-1,SVHRTTGNDEQF
11,TRBJ1-4,TRBV2,ASTPGESEKLF
15,TRBJ2-7,TRBV5-1,ASRAGTGSLSTYEQY
11,TRBJ1-5,TRBV20-1,SASTGTNQPQH
10,TRBJ1-5,TRBV28,AIRTGSRPQH
9,TRBJ1-1,TRBV29-1,SVAVGTEAF
10,TRBJ1-1,TRBV11-2,ASSMTGLEAF
15,TRBJ2-1,TRBV3-1,ASSLRLAGDIYNEQF